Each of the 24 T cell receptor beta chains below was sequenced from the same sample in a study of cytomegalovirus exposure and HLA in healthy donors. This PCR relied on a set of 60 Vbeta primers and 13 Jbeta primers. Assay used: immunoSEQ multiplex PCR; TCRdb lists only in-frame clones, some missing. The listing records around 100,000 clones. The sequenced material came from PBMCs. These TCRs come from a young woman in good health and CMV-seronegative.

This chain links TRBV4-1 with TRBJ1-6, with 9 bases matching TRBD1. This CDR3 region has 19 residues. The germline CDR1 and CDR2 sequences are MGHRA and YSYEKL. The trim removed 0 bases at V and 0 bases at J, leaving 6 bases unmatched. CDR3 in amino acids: CASSQDQGTGRSYNSPLHF. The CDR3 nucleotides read TGCGCCAGCAGCCAAGATCAAGGGACAGGGCGCTCCTATAATTCACCCCTCCACTTT.

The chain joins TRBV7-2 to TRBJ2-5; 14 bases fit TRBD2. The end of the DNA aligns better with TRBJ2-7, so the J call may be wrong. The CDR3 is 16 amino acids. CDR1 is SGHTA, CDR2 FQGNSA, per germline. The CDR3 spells CASSLLGLAGAYEQYF. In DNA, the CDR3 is TGTGCCAGCAGCTTACTGGGACTAGCGGGAGCGTACGAGCAGTACTTC.

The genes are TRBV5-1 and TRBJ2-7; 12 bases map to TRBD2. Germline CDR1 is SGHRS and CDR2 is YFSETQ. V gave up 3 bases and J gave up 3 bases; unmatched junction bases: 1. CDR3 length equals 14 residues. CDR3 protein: CASSSTSGGYEQYF. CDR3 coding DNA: TGCGCCAGCAGCTCGACTAGCGGGGGCTACGAGCAGTACTTC.

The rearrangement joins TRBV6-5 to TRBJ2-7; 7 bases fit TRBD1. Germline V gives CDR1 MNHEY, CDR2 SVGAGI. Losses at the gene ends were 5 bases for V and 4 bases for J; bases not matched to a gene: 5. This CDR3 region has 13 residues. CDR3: CASSEYRGYEQYF. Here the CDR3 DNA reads TGTGCCAGCAGTGAATACAGGGGTTACGAGCAGTACTTC.

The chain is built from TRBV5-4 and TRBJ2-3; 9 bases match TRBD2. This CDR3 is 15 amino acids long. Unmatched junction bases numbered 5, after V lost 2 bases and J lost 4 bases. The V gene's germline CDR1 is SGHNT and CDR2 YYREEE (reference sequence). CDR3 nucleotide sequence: TGTGCCAGCAGCTTATCAGCGGGGGGCGCAGATACGCAGTATTTT. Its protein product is CASSLSAGGADTQYF.

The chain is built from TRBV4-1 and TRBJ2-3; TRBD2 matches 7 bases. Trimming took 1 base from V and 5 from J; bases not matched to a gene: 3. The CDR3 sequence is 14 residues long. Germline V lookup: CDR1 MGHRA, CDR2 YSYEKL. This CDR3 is CASSQVGLRDTQYF. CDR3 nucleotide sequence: TGCGCCAGCAGCCAAGTGGGACTAAGAGATACGCAGTATTTT.

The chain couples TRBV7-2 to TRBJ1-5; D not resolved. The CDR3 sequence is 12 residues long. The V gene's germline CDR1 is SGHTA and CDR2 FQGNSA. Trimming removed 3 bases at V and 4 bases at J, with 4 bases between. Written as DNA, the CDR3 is TGTGCCAGCAGCTTCTATAATCAGCCCCAGCATTTT. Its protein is CASSFYNQPQHF. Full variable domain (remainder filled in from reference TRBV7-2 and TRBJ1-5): GAGVSQSPSNKVTEKGKDVELRCDPISGHTALYWYRQSLGQGLEFLIYFQGNSAPDKSGLPSDRFSAERTGGSVSTLTIQRTQQEDSAVYLCASSFYNQPQHFGDGTRLSIL.

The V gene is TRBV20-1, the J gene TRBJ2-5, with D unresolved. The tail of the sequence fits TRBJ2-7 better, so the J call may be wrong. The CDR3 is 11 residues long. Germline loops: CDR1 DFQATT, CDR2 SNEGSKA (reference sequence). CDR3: CSARPRYEQYF. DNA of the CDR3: TGCAGTGCTAGACCTAGGTACGAGCAGTACTTC.

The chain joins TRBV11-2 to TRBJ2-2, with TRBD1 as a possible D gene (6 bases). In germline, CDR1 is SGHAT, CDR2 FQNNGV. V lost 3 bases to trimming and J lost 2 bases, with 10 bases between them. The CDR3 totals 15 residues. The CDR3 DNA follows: TGTGCCAGCAGCTTCAGGACAGTAAACACCGGGGAGCTGTTTTTT. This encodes CASSFRTVNTGELFF.

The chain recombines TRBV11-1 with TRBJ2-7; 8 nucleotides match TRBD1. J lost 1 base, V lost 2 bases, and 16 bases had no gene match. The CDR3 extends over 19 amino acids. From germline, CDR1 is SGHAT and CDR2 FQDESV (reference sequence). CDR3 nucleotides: TGTGCCAGCAGCTTAATCTACCTGGGGACCGGGACAGGTTCCTACGAGCAGTACTTC. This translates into CASSLIYLGTGTGSYEQYF.

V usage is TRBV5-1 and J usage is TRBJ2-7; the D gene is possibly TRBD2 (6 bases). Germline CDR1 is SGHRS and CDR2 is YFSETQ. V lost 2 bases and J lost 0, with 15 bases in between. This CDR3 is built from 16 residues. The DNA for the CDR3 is TGCGCCAGCAGCTTCCGTGGGCGGGACCGCTCCTACGAGCAGTACTTC. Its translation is CASSFRGRDRSYEQYF.

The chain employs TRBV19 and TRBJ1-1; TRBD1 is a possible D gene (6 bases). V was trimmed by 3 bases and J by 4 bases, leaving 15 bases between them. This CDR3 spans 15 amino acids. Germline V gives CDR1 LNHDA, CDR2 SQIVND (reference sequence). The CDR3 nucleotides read TGTGCCAGTAGTATCCTTTTCAGGGGCGGCACTGAAGCTTTCTTT. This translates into CASSILFRGGTEAFF.

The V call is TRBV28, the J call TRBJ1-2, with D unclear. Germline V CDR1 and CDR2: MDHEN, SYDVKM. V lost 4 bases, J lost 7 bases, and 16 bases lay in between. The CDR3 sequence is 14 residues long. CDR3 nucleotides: TGTGCCAGCAGTTCCCCCTCGAGGGCAGGTGGCTACACCTTC. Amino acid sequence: CASSSPSRAGGYTF.

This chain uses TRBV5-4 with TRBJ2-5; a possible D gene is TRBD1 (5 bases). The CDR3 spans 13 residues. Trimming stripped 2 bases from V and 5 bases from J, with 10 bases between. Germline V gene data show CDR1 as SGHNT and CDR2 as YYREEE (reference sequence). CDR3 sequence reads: CASSFGQMETQYF. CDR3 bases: TGTGCCAGCAGCTTTGGACAAATGGAGACCCAGTACTTC.

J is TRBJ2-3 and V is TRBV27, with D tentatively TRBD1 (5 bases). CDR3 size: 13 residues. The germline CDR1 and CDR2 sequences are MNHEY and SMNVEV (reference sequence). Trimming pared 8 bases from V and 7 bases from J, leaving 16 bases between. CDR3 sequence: CASQTGEANTQYF. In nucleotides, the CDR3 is TGTGCCAGCCAAACAGGTGAAGCGAATACGCAGTATTTT.

In DNA, the CDR3 is TGTGCCATCAGTGAGCGGTTTTTCGCAGATACGCAGTATTTT. Residues: CAISERFFADTQYF. J is TRBJ2-3 and V is TRBV10-3, with D unresolved. The germline V gene encodes CDR1 ENHRY and CDR2 SYGVKD. This CDR3 spans 14 amino acids. With 2 bases removed from V and 4 bases from J, the gap between germline ends came to 10 bases.

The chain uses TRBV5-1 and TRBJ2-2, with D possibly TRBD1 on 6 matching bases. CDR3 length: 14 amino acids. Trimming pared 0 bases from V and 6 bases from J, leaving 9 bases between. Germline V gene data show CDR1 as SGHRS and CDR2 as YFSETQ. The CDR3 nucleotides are TGCGCCAGCAGCTTGGACAGGGTTCCCGGGGAGCTGTTTTTT. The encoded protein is CASSLDRVPGELFF.

DNA of the CDR3: TGTGCCAGCAGCGCCGCCAGGACTAACTATGGCTACACCTTC. Translated, it gives CASSAARTNYGYTF. The chain recombines TRBV7-2 with TRBJ1-2; D unclear. The CDR3 has 14 amino acids. The germline CDR1 and CDR2 sequences are SGHTA and FQGNSA. V lost 5 bases to trimming and J lost 0 bases, with 10 bases between them.

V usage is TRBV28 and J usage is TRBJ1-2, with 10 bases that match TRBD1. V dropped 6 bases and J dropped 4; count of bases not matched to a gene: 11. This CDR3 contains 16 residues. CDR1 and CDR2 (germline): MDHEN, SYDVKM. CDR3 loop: CASRARQGARGYGYTF. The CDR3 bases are TGTGCCAGCAGGGCTCGACAGGGGGCGCGGGGCTATGGCTACACCTTC.

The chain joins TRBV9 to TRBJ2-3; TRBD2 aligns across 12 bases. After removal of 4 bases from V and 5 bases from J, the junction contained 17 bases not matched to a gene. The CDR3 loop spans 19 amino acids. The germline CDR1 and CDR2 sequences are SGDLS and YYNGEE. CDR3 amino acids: CASSLLPQTSGRLVDTQYF. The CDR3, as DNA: TGTGCCAGCAGCTTACTCCCCCAGACTAGCGGGAGATTGGTAGATACGCAGTATTTT.

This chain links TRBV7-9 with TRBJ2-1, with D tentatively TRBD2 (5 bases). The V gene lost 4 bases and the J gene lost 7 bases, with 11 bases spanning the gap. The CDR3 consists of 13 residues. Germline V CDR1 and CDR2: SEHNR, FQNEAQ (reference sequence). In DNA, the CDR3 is TGTGCCAGCAGCTACCAGCGAGGGAATGAGCAGTTCTTC. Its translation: CASSYQRGNEQFF.

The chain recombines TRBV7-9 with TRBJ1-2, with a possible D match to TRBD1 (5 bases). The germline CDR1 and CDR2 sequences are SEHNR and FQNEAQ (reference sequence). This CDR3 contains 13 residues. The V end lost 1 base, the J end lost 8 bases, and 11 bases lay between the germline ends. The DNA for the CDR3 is TGTGCCAGCAGCTTAGTGGCAGGGAAAGGCTACACCTTC. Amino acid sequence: CASSLVAGKGYTF.

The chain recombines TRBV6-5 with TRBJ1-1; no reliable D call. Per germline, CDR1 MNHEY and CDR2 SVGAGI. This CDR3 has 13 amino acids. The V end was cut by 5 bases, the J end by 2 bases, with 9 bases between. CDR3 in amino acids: CASSEEGNTEAFF. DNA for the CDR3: TGTGCCAGCAGTGAAGAGGGAAACACTGAAGCTTTCTTT.

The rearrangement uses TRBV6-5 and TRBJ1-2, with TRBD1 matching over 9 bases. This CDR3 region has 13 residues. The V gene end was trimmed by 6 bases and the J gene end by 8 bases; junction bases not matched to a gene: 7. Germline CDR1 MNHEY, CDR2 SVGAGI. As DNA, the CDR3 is TGTGCCAGCAGCTCCCGGGACAGGGACGGCTACACCTTC. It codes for CASSSRDRDGYTF.